This T cell receptor beta chain was identified during a study of blood T cells in healthy people across ages. General study findings and limits: Naive and antigen-experienced cells could not be conclusively compared, given unsorted PBMCs. Those diversity estimates obtained from one million T cells were thought to be underestimates.

This clonotype came up a few times. Antigen specificity is unknown. Germline CDR1 SGHTA, CDR2 FQGNSA. The CDR3 covers 15 residues. Trimming pared 2 bases from V and 4 bases from J, leaving 11 bases between. A J-beta primer mix and a sample-barcoded 5' primer were used in a second PCR of roughly 6 to 12 cycles. Each cDNA molecule received a tag from a template-switch adaptor that had 12 random nucleotides. Sequencing yielded, for each sample, at least 2.5 million paired-end reads carrying CDR3. TCRdb reprocessed the 5' RACE reads with MiXCR, giving one entry per CDR3 protein. The table shows roughly 500,000 distinct CDR3 sequences, with 25% to 30% occurring only once.

The chain has TRBV7-2 and TRBJ1-4; the D gene is possibly TRBD1 (5 bases). The TCR originated in a woman aged 65 to 85 in good health. Input material: blood. The CDR3 here is CASSLRGGYNEKLFF. For the CDR3, the DNA is TGTGCCAGCAGCTTACGGGGGGGATATAATGAAAAACTGTTTTTT.